This T cell receptor beta chain was documented in a study of T cell responses to AZD1222 COVID-19 vaccine. This CDR3 has 13 residues. The V gene's germline CDR1 is DFQATT and CDR2 SNEGSKA (reference sequence). V was clipped by 3 bases and J by 2 bases, with 11 bases between them. Study-level points and caveats: The study identified only six AZD1222 recipients as seropositive at baseline. Breadth and depth of Spike-specific TCRs rose after two AZD1222 doses. Unmutated regions of variants are reportedly targeted by nearly half of spike-specific TCRs. It should be noted that donors were predominantly white British and more often female, and clonal diversity was possibly underestimated.

Concerning this clone itself: The antigen is undetermined.

Profiled with immunoSEQ multiplex PCR; TCRdb holds only in-frame clones, not every one. The top ten clones hold 3% to 4% of a sample with roughly 140,000 clones, 88% of them seen once. The receptor comes from an adult who received the AZD1222 COVID-19 vaccine. This chain connects TRBV20-1 to TRBJ2-7; D unresolved. The source was peripheral blood, collected 28 days after the second AZD1222 dose. The CDR3 sequence: CSASRYGAYEQYF. DNA of the CDR3: TGCAGTGCTAGTAGATATGGGGCCTACGAGCAGTACTTC.